This is a list of T cell receptor beta chains from one sample in a study of T cell responses to AZD1222 COVID-19 vaccine. Some clones are missing from TCRdb's copy, which holds only in-frame ones; the method was immunoSEQ multiplex PCR. The sample records roughly 170,000 clones, about 91% being singletons. Sequenced material: peripheral blood, taken on day 0 of AZD1222 vaccination. These receptors came from an adult in good health. Both conserved end residues are part of each CDR3. Each record gives: clone size, D gene, V gene, J gene, CDR3 DNA, CDR3 protein. The D gene is left open where the match is weak. Part of the rows lack a size; the others show once, few, many or a class for expanded clones.

once	-	TRBV9	TRBJ1-3	TGTGCCAGCAGCCCCCGGACCTCAGGAAACACCATATATTTT	CASSPRTSGNTIYF
-	TRBD1	TRBV19	TRBJ1-2	TGTGCCAGTAGTGGGGCAGGGGGGAACTATGGCTACACCTTC	CASSGAGGNYGYTF
-	-	TRBV19	TRBJ1-4	TGTGCCAGTAGTATGGTGGAAACGGGGGAAAAACTGTTTTTT	CASSMVETGEKLFF
-	-	TRBV30	TRBJ1-6	TGTGCCTGGACTTCGAACTATAATTCACCCCTCCACTTT	CAWTSNYNSPLHF
-	TRBD1	TRBV5-1	TRBJ1-2	TGCGCCAGCAGGCCGGGACAGGGGGCTGGTGGCTACACCTTC	CASRPGQGAGGYTF
-	-	TRBV2	TRBJ1-2	TGTGCCATGTCTGCGGTCTATGGCTACACCTTC	CAMSAVYGYTF
-	-	TRBV7-2	TRBJ1-5	TGTGCCAGCAGCTTGGGGGGAGGGAGCAATCAGCCCCAGCATTTT	CASSLGGGSNQPQHF
-	-	TRBV14	TRBJ1-3	TGTGCCAGCAGCCAAGCACAGCCTGGAAACACCATATATTTT	CASSQAQPGNTIYF
-	-	TRBV10-2	TRBJ1-1	TGCGCCAGCAGTGAGTTTTATGGCACTGAAGCTTTCTTT	CASSEFYGTEAFF
-	TRBD1	TRBV25-1	TRBJ1-1	TGTGCCAGCACCAAGGGACAGGGGGCTACTGAAGCTTTCTTT	CASTKGQGATEAFF
-	-	TRBV10-3	TRBJ1-4	TGTGCCATCAGAAGGGACGGTGCAACTAATGAAAAACTGTTTTTT	CAIRRDGATNEKLFF
-	TRBD2	TRBV10-3	TRBJ2-2	TGTGCCATCAGTGAGTCGCGGACTAGCGGAAAGACCGGGGAGCTGTTTTTT	CAISESRTSGKTGELFF
-	-	TRBV28	TRBJ1-2	TGTGCCAGCACCGCTCCGTCACCAAACTATGGCTACACCTTC	CASTAPSPNYGYTF
-	-	TRBV28	TRBJ2-3	TGTGCCAGCAGAGGCGGCATCTTCACAGATACGCAGTATTTT	CASRGGIFTDTQYF
-	TRBD1	TRBV27	TRBJ2-1	TGTGCCAGCAGTTCGGGGACAGGACCCCCCAGCTCCTACAATGAGCAGTTCTTC	CASSSGTGPPSSYNEQFF
-	-	TRBV6-5	TRBJ1-2	TGTGCCAGCAGTTACTCGAGGACAATTTATGGCTACACCTTC	CASSYSRTIYGYTF
-	TRBD1	TRBV5-4	TRBJ1-2	TGTGCCAGCAGCTCCGGACAGGGCGACTGGGTTTATAATGGCTACACCTTC	CASSSGQGDWVYNGYTF
-	TRBD2	TRBV7-2	TRBJ2-1	TGTGCCAGCAGCTTACCCAGCGGGGGGGCGAGGAATGAGCAGTTCTTC	CASSLPSGGARNEQFF